This T cell receptor (beta chain) was profiled in a study of vaccination effects on CD4 cells after COVID-19 (dated by TCRdb to between 2021 and 2022). Regarding the complete study: Across the study, the median time from the second dose to post-vaccine sampling was 72 days (range 14 to 241). SARS-CoV-2 spike-specific CD4+ TCR repertoires were compared before and after mRNA vaccination in COVID-19 convalescent patients and in infection-naive vaccine recipients. The full study included roughly 10 COVID-19 convalescent patients and several SARS-CoV-2-naive healthy vaccine recipients. The Oncomine TCR Beta short-read assay on an Illumina iSeq 100 was used to sequence cultures from other donors in the study. Study-wide findings and limitations: Limitations of the study were the small number of convalescent patients and the absence of early post-infection timepoints. Among healthy vaccine recipients, nearly all vaccine-induced clones were SARS-CoV-2 mono-reactive, and only 1 of 255 was cross-reactive with common cold coronaviruses. At late post-vaccination timepoints, both infection-induced and vaccine-induced clones showed marked clonal contraction, consistent with waning T cell responses.

To identify antigen-specific CD4+ T cell clonotypes by their expansion, the ViraFEST assay first stimulated PBMC with viral peptide pools and then applied TCR sequencing. After around eleven days of culture, CD4+ T cells were isolated with the EasySep CD4+ T cell isolation kit. Each participant received two doses of an mRNA SARS-CoV-2 vaccine, either BNT162b2 or mRNA-1273. The absence of prior SARS-CoV-2 infection in healthy vaccine recipients was confirmed by negative nucleocapsid antibodies before and after vaccination. Each well held roughly 2.2 million PBMC cultured in IMDM containing roughly 5% human AB serum, roughly 9.6 IU/ml IL-2 and gentamicin, along with roughly 10 ug/ml peptides. Half of the culture medium was replaced with fresh IL-2-containing medium on days 3 and 7. Unless noted otherwise, every peptide stimulation condition was cultured in triplicate wells. Using Ficoll-Paque Plus gradient centrifugation, PBMC were separated from whole blood and then either used fresh or cryopreserved at -140C. The spike proteins of SARS-CoV-2 and of the common cold coronaviruses HCoV-NL63, HCoV-OC43 and HCoV-229E were spanned by overlapping peptide pools. The QIAamp micro DNA kit was used to extract genomic DNA from the cultured CD4+ T cells.

The method behind the library was the immunoSEQ multiplex PCR assay. TCR beta CDR3 sequencing was performed on DNA from the cultured, isolated CD4+ T cells. Regarding the original processing steps: Non-productive TCR sequences were discarded, and reads were trimmed to the CDR3 region, with only CDR3s of 7 or more amino acids retained. The MANAFEST web app was used to pick out antigen-specific clonotypes by comparing their expansion in peptide wells with that in reference cultures. For clones to be considered positive, expansion at FDR<0.05 versus reference and all other wells, an odds ratio above 5, and a frequency above 0.1% in two replicate wells were required. A clonotype was defined as cross-reactive if the clonotype was significantly expanded both in SARS-CoV-2 spike wells and in at least one common cold coronavirus spike condition. Using the stringdist R package, CDR3 similarity was measured by Levenshtein distance, and unrooted trees were constructed with ape in R 3.6.1. As stored in TCRdb, this immuneACCESS dataset retains in-frame rearrangements with V and J assigned. A fraction of the clones does not appear; measured against another copy, unresolved V genes explain less than half of the discrepancy, and the remainder lacks a known reason. That table is the source of V, J and clone size, and D and trimming were worked out from the DNA. Here the sample has tens of thousands of clones; roughly 76% occur a single time. 0.8% to 1% of the sample lies in the top ten.

V is clipped by 3 bases and J by 6 bases, and the sequence between their germline boundaries is 14 bases long. The germline V gene (reference sequence) yields DFQATT for CDR1 and SNEGSKA for CDR2. The CDR3 runs 14 amino acids, cysteine and phenylalanine included. Only the CDR3 DNA is retained, 42 bases long and in frame from the first base. To note about this clone: The antigen this receptor binds is unknown. There are no base qualities to consult, and no much larger clone falls within one base.

This clonotype was obtained from a human donor who received a COVID-19 vaccine. The sample here was CD4+ T cells from PBMCs cultured with HCoV-OC43 spike peptides, taken after COVID-19 vaccination. This specimen's cell subset or site label, per the study, means: HCoV-OC43 spike overlapping peptide pool stimulation. This receptor chain uses TRBV20-1 and TRBJ2-2; possibly the D gene is TRBD2, per 7 matching bases. CDR3 region: CSASVGGPPGELFF. The DNA reads TGCAGTGCTAGTGTCGGGGGGCCCCCCGGGGAGCTGTTTTTT.